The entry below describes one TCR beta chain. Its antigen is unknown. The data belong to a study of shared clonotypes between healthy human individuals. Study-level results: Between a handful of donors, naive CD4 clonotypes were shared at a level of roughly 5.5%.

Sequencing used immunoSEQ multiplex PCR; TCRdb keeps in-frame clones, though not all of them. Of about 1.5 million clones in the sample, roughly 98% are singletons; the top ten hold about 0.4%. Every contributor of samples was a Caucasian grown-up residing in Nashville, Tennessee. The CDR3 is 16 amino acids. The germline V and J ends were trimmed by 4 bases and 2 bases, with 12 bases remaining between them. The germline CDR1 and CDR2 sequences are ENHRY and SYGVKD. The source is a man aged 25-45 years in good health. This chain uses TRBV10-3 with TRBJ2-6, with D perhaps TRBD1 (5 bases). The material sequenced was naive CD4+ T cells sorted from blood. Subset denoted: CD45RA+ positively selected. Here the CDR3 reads CAISAVDSPGANVLTF. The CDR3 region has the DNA TGTGCCATCAGTGCCGTTGACAGTCCTGGGGCCAACGTCCTGACTTTC.